The sequence of this TCR beta chain was determined in a study of beta chain features in type 1 diabetes. Whole-study context: Sorted cells from all samples, numbering fewer than 120,000,000, were examined.

Expressed TCRB transcripts were sequenced because the entire RNA isolate underwent reverse transcription. Some clones are missing from TCRdb's copy, which holds only in-frame ones; the method was immunoSEQ multiplex PCR. The table shows 310,000 or so clones, with 8% to 13% occurring only once. Central memory, naive, regulatory and stem cell-like memory CD4+ cells were sorted by CD45RO/CCR7/CD25/CD127/CD95/CD27. Germline values: CDR1 MNHEY, CDR2 SVGAGI. The CDR3 is 13 amino acids. V lost 8 bases to trimming and J lost 7 bases; unmatched junction nucleotides: 7. The chain couples TRBV6-5 to TRBJ2-1; 8 bases are shared with TRBD2. The source is a woman aged 30 to 39 in good health. Source material: naive CD4+ T cells from blood. The CDR3 loop is CASRTGGGNEQFF. The CDR3 DNA reads as TGTGCCAGCCGAACGGGCGGGGGGAATGAGCAGTTCTTC.